These 21 T cell receptor beta chains were sequenced from one sample in a study of human T cells and chemical hapten exposure. TCRdb reprocessed the RACE reads with MiXCR, giving one entry per CDR3 protein. Of tens of thousands of distinct CDR3 sequences listed, about 8.5% were seen once; the top ten hold approximately 3.7%. Time point reported: patch test 2, 6 weeks after DPC sensitization. Indicated treatment: therapeutic diphenylcyclopropenone sensitization with weekly scalp DPC. The sample was whole blood, taken in connection with sensitization to the hapten diphenylcyclopropenone (DPC). The receptor source for this set is a woman in her fifties or sixties with alopecia areata. Some clones in this sample may be carry-over from other donors' samples.

This chain links TRBV5-1 with TRBJ2-5; a possible D gene is TRBD1 (6 bases). The CDR3 spans 15 residues. CDR1 and CDR2 (germline): SGHRS, YFSETQ. V gave up 4 bases and J gave up 5 bases, with 18 bases separating them. CDR3 DNA: TGCGCCAGCAGCGCGGCCCTACAGGGCGGGGAGACCCAGTACTTC. It yields the protein CASSAALQGGETQYF.

Ten or more counts support this clonotype. The V gene is TRBV4-2, the J gene TRBJ2-3, with 8 positions matching TRBD2. V shed 2 bases, J shed 6 bases, and the junction held 4 bases outside the gene matches. Germline lookup yields CDR1 LGHNA and CDR2 YNFKEQ. This CDR3 contains 14 residues. The CDR3 nucleotides are TGTGCCAGCAGCCAACGACTAGCGTCGGATACGCAGTATTTT. This sequence encodes CASSQRLASDTQYF.

The chain combines TRBV5-1 with TRBJ1-3; D remains ambiguous. Germline V CDR1 and CDR2: SGHRS, YFSETQ. With 0 bases removed from V and 0 bases from J, the gap between germline ends came to 13 bases. The CDR3 has 17 amino acids. The CDR3 DNA reads as TGCGCCAGCAGCTTGGAGGCGGGATGGAGCTCTGGAAACACCATATATTTT. Amino acid sequence: CASSLEAGWSSGNTIYF.

In regard to this clonotype: Possible read error: a much larger clone is one base away. The rearrangement joins TRBV6-1 to TRBJ1-1; D is uncertain. Germline CDR1 and CDR2: MNHNS and SASEGT. V shed 9 bases and J shed 4 bases, with 6 bases lying between them. CDR3 size: 10 residues. CDR3 amino acids: CARSSTEAFF. CDR3 coding DNA: TGTGCCAGAAGTTCCACTGAAGCTTTCTTT.

The sample holds a few counts of this clonotype. This sequence joins TRBV10-3 and TRBJ2-5, with D possibly TRBD2 on 6 matching bases. V was shortened by 6 bases and J by 3 bases, with 11 bases between the two germline ends. The V gene's germline CDR1 is ENHRY and CDR2 SYGVKD. The CDR3 runs to 13 residues. CDR3 DNA sequence: TGTGCCATCAGAACCGGGACTGAAGAGACCCAGTACTTC. It yields the protein CAIRTGTEETQYF.

V usage is TRBV4-3 and J usage is TRBJ2-7; D uncertain. V lost 0 bases, J lost 2 bases, and 5 bases lay in between. The CDR3 length is 13 residues. Per germline, CDR1 LGHNA and CDR2 YSLEER. The CDR3 DNA follows: TGCGCCAGCAGCCAAGATCGGGCCTACGAGCAGTACTTC. Translating gives CASSQDRAYEQYF.

This clonotype showed up just a few times. V gene TRBV5-1 combines with J gene TRBJ1-3; 7 bases fit TRBD1. CDR1 SGHRS and CDR2 YFSETQ come from the germline V gene. The CDR3 extends over 17 amino acids. V trimming: 2 bases; J trimming: 0 bases; junction bases outside the gene matches: 8. The CDR3 sequence: CASSFTAGGPSGNTIYF. Here the CDR3 DNA reads TGCGCCAGCAGCTTCACGGCAGGGGGTCCCTCTGGAAACACCATATATTTT.

In its sample, this clonotype was seen a few times. This chain joins TRBV20-1 and TRBJ2-7; weak D call: TRBD2 (6 bases). V gave up 6 bases and J gave up 7 bases, with 16 bases separating them. Per the germline V gene, CDR1 is DFQATT and CDR2 is SNEGSKA (reference sequence). The CDR3 loop spans 12 amino acids. The CDR3 sequence: CSAPVLGGEQYF. The DNA of the CDR3 is TGCAGTGCGCCGGTTCTGGGAGGAGAGCAGTACTTC.

This clonotype was detected many times. The chain combines TRBV21-1 with TRBJ1-2; TRBD1 is the table's D call and was not checked against the DNA. TRBV21-1 counts as a pseudogene. The CDR3 is made up of 15 amino acids. CDR3: CASSRDRGLNYGYTF. In DNA form, the CDR3 reads TGTGCCAGCAGCCGGGACAGGGGTCTAAACTATGGCTACACCTTC.

Only a few counts were recorded for this clonotype. V is TRBV6-5 and J is TRBJ2-6; D remains unclear. Trimming removed 0 bases at V and 0 bases at J, with 6 bases between. CDR3 length: 16 residues. The germline V gene has CDR1 MNHEY and CDR2 SVGAGI. The CDR3 here is CASSYSTSSGANVLTF. The DNA of the CDR3 is TGTGCCAGCAGTTACTCGACCAGCTCTGGGGCCAACGTCCTGACTTTC.

This clonotype was seen a handful of times. This chain connects TRBV6-6 to TRBJ2-1, with D perhaps TRBD2 (6 bases). Germline values: CDR1 MNHNY, CDR2 SVGAGI (reference sequence). The length of the CDR3 is 13 residues. Trimming took off 5 bases at V and 4 bases at J, with 9 bases between the two ends. In DNA form, the CDR3 reads TGTGCCAGCAGTCGTAGCGGTTACAATGAGCAGTTCTTC. Its protein product is CASSRSGYNEQFF.

This chain joins TRBV29-1 and TRBJ1-2; D possibly corresponds to TRBD1 (5 bases). The V gene's germline CDR1 is SQVTM and CDR2 ANQGSEA. The V and J ends lost 3 bases and 7 bases respectively, with 18 bases between them. CDR3 length: 14 amino acids. In DNA, the CDR3 is TGCAGCGTTGAGGGGGGAGACCGATTCCCTGGCTACACCTTC. It is translated as CSVEGGDRFPGYTF.

This clonotype was detected only a few times. This chain connects TRBV12-3 or TRBV12-4 to TRBJ1-3; weak D call: TRBD1 (5 bases). The germline V and J ends were trimmed by 4 bases and 8 bases, with 12 bases remaining between them. This CDR3 comprises 13 residues. As DNA, the CDR3 is TGTGCCAGCAGTTCGGGGGTCGGAGACACCATATATTTT. Protein: CASSSGVGDTIYF.

This clonotype has only a few counts. V is TRBV29-1 and J is TRBJ2-5, with D hard to call. V was shortened by 5 bases and J by 4 bases, with 11 bases between the two germline ends. This CDR3 spans 12 amino acids. Germline V gives CDR1 SQVTM, CDR2 ANQGSEA. CDR3 nucleotide sequence: TGCAGCGTTTCCAAAACGGGAGAGACCCAGTACTTC. Amino acids: CSVSKTGETQYF.

The chain has TRBV5-6 and TRBJ1-2; a weak D match, TRBD1 (5 bases). The CDR3 extends over 13 amino acids. V dropped 4 bases and J dropped 6 bases, with 13 bases sitting between them. The germline gives CDR1 SGHDT, CDR2 YYEEEE. The CDR3 DNA reads as TGTGCCAGCAGCACGACAGCCAGGGATGGCTACACCTTC. Amino acids: CASSTTARDGYTF. Full variable domain (remainder filled in from reference TRBV5-6 and TRBJ1-2): DAGVTQSPTHLIKTRGQQVTLRCSPKSGHDTVSWYQQALGQGPQFIFQYYEEEERQRGNFPDRFSGHQFPNYSSELNVNALLLGDSALYLCASSTTARDGYTFGSGTRLTVV.

The chain carries TRBV9 and TRBJ2-2, with a tentative D call TRBD1 (5 bases). V was trimmed by 4 bases and J by 4 bases, leaving 14 bases between them. The CDR3 has 15 amino acids. Germline loops: CDR1 SGDLS, CDR2 YYNGEE. The CDR3 spells CASSPRQSLTGELFF. The DNA for the CDR3 is TGTGCCAGCAGCCCACGACAGAGTCTCACCGGGGAGCTGTTTTTT.

This clonotype came up many times. This sequence joins TRBV4-3 and TRBJ1-1, with D uncertain. Germline V gives CDR1 LGHNA, CDR2 YSLEER. Deletions cut 3 bases from V and 6 bases from J, with 8 bases between. The CDR3 runs 12 residues. CDR3 sequence: CASSHLGAEAFF. CDR3 coding DNA: TGCGCCAGCAGCCACCTAGGTGCTGAAGCTTTCTTT.

This clonotype showed up just a few times. V usage is TRBV7-3 and J usage is TRBJ2-5, with D uncertain. V lost 0 bases and J lost 1, with 3 bases in between. From germline, CDR1 is SGHTA and CDR2 FQGTGA. The CDR3 is made up of 13 amino acids. The CDR3 region is CASSLTPQETQYF. The CDR3 DNA is TGTGCCAGCAGCTTAACCCCCCAAGAGACCCAGTACTTC.

This clonotype was recorded a few times. This rearrangement joins TRBV12-3 or TRBV12-4 to TRBJ1-1, with D possibly matching TRBD1 (5 bases). The V and J ends lost 10 bases and 2 bases respectively, with 20 bases between them. The CDR3 extends over 15 amino acids. CDR3 DNA: TGTGCCACTAGTCGCGGAGAGGGGCCCAACACTGAAGCTTTCTTT. Amino acids: CATSRGEGPNTEAFF.

This rearrangement joins TRBV7-2 to TRBJ2-3; TRBD1 aligns across 8 bases. The CDR3 contains 14 residues. Germline CDR1 SGHTA, CDR2 FQGNSA. V gave up 5 bases and J gave up 3 bases; unmatched junction bases: 4. CDR3 residues: CASSLDRATDTQYF. The CDR3 DNA reads as TGTGCCAGCAGCCTGGACAGGGCTACAGATACGCAGTATTTT.

The chain uses TRBV20-1 and TRBJ2-3; D could derive from TRBD1 or TRBD2 (5 bases each). The CDR3 has 15 residues. V lost 6 bases and J 4 bases, leaving 20 bases between the germline ends. Germline V lookup: CDR1 DFQATT, CDR2 SNEGSKA (reference sequence). The CDR3 here is CSANPGGVRSDTQYF. The CDR3 DNA sequence: TGCAGTGCAAATCCTGGGGGAGTTAGGTCAGATACGCAGTATTTT.